This TCR beta chain was recorded in a study of OX40 agonist ivuxolimab in advanced cancers. The CDR3 contains 14 residues. Trimming stripped 0 bases from V and 2 bases from J, with 7 bases between. CDR1 and CDR2 (germline): MNHEY, SMNVEV (reference sequence). The method was immunoSEQ multiplex PCR; TCRdb's version includes in-frame clones alone and lacks a portion of them. The sample includes about 63,000 clones, 91% of them seen just once. The sequence was collected from an adult with an advanced solid tumor such as melanoma, head and neck, liver or kidney cancer. The chain recombines TRBV27 with TRBJ2-5; D possibly corresponds to TRBD1 (5 bases). Specimen: CD4+ or CD8+ T cells sorted from blood, collected in a trial of the OX40 agonist ivuxolimab. In nucleotides, the CDR3 is TGTGCCAGCAGTTTATCGGGGCAGCAAGAGACCCAGTACTTC. Protein product: CASSLSGQQETQYF.